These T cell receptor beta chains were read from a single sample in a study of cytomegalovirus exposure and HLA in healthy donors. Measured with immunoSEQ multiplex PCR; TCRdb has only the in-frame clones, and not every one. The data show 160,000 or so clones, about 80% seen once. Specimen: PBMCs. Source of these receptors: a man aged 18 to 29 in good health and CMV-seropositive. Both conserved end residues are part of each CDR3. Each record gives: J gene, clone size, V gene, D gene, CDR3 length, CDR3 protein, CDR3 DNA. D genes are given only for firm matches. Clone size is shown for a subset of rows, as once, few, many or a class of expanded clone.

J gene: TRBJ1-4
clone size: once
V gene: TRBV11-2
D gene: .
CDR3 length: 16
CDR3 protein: CASSLLRAATNEKLFF
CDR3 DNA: TGTGCCAGCAGCTTACTCAGGGCTGCAACTAATGAAAAACTGTTTTTT

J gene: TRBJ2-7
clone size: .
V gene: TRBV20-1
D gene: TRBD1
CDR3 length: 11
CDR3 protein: CSGDRDYEQYF
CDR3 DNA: TGCAGTGGGGACAGAGACTACGAGCAGTACTTC

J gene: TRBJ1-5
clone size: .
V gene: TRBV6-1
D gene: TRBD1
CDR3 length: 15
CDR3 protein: CASSDRDRVAGPQHF
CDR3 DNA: TGTGCCAGCAGTGACCGGGACAGGGTCGCTGGGCCCCAGCATTTT

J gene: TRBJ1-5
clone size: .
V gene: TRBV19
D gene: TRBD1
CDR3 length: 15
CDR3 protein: CASSLGQRFNQPQHF
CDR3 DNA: TGTGCCAGTAGCTTGGGACAGCGATTCAATCAGCCCCAGCATTTT

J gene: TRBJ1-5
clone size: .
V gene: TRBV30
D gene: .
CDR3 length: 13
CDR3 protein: CAWSQTGNQPQHF
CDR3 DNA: TGTGCCTGGAGTCAAACAGGGAATCAGCCCCAGCATTTT

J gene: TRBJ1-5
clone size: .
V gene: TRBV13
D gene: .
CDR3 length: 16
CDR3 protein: CASSLGQPFTGQPQHF
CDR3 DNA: TGTGCCAGCAGCTTAGGCCAACCATTCACGGGGCAGCCCCAGCATTTT

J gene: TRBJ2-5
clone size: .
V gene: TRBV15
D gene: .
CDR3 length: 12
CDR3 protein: CATSPGEETQYF
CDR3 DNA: TGTGCCACCAGCCCCGGAGAAGAGACCCAGTACTTC

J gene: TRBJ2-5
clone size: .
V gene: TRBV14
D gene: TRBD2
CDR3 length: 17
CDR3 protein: CASSQGRRGGRTETQYF
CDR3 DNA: TGTGCCAGCAGCCAAGGAAGGCGGGGCGGGAGAACAGAGACCCAGTACTTC

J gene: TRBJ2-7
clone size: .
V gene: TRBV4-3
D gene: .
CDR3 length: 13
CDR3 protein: CASSQDGAYEQYF
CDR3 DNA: TGCGCCAGCAGCCAAGATGGGGCGTACGAGCAGTACTTC

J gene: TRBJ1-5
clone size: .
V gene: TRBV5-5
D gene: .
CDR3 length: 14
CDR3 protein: CASSYTGKPQPQHF
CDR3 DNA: TGTGCCAGCAGTTATACAGGGAAACCACAGCCCCAGCATTTT

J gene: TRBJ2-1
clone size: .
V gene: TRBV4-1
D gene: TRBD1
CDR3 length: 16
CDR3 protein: CASSLGQESSYNEQFF
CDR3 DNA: TGCGCCAGCAGCCTGGGACAGGAGAGCTCCTACAATGAGCAGTTCTTC

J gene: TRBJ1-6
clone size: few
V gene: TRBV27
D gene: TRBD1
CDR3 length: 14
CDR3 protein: CASSSGQGVLALHF
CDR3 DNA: TGTGCCAGCAGTTCGGGACAGGGGGTATTGGCCCTCCACTTT

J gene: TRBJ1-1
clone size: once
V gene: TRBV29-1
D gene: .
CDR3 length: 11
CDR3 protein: CSVGWATEAFF
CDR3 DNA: TGCAGCGTTGGATGGGCCACTGAAGCTTTCTTT

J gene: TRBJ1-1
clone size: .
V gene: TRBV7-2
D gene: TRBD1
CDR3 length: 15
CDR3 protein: CASSWDRGMNTEAFF
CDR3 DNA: TGTGCCAGCAGCTGGGACAGGGGAATGAACACTGAAGCTTTCTTT

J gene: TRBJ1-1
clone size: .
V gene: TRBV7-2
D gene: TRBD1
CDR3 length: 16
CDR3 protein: CASSYQPGQGSTEAFF
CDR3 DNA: TGTGCCAGCAGCTATCAACCGGGACAGGGGAGCACTGAAGCTTTCTTT

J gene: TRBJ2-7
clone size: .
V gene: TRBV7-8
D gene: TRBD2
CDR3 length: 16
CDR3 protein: CASSLPSGRSSSEQYF
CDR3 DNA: TGTGCCAGCAGCTTACCTAGCGGGAGATCCTCCTCCGAGCAGTACTTC

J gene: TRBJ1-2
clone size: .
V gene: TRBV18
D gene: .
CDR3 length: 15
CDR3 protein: CASSPGSTETYGYTF
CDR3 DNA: TGTGCCAGCTCACCAGGGAGTACAGAAACTTATGGCTACACCTTC

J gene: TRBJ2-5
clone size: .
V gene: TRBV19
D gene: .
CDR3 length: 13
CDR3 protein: CASSTQYQETQYF
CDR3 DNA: TGTGCCAGTAGTACCCAATACCAAGAGACCCAGTACTTC

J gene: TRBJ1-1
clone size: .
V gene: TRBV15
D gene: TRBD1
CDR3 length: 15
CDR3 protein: CATSRFGQGASEAFF
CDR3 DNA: TGTGCCACCAGCAGATTCGGACAGGGGGCCTCCGAAGCTTTCTTT

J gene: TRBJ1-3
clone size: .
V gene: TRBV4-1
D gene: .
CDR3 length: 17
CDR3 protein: CASSQEPRGALGNTIYF
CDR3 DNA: TGCGCCAGCAGCCAAGAACCCCGGGGGGCGCTGGGAAACACCATATATTTT

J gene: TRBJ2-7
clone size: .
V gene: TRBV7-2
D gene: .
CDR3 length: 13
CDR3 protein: CASSFFSREEQYF
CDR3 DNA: TGTGCCAGCAGCTTTTTCTCGAGAGAGGAGCAGTACTTC

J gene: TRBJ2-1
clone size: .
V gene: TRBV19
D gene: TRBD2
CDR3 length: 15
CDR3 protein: CASSINSGLYNEQFF
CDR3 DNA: TGTGCCAGTAGTATAAATAGCGGGCTTTACAATGAGCAGTTCTTC

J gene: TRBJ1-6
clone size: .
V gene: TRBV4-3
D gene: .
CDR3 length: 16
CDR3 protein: CASSQDGSSYNSPLHF
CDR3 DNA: TGCGCCAGCAGCCAAGACGGGAGCTCCTATAATTCACCCCTCCACTTT

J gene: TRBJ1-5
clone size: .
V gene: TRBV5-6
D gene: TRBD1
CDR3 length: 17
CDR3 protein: CASSYHITGGGHQPQHF
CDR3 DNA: TGTGCCAGCAGCTACCATATAACAGGGGGCGGTCACCAGCCCCAGCATTTT

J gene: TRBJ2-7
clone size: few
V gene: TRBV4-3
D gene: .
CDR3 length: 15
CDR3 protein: CASSQEEGDSYEQYF
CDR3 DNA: TGCGCCAGCAGCCAAGAAGAAGGGGACTCCTACGAGCAGTACTTC

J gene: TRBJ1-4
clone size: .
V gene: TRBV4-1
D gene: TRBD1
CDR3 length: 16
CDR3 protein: CASSSRTGGNGEKLFF
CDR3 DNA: TGCGCCAGCAGCTCGCGGACAGGGGGAAATGGTGAAAAACTGTTTTTT

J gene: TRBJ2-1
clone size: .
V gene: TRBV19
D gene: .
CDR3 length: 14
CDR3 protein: CASTNGGAYNEQFF
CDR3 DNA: TGTGCCAGTACCAATGGAGGAGCTTACAATGAGCAGTTCTTC

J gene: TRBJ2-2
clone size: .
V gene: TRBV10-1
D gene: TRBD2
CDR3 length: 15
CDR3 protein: CASSGRTSGTGELFF
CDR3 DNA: TGCGCCAGCAGTGGCCGGACTAGCGGCACCGGGGAGCTGTTTTTT

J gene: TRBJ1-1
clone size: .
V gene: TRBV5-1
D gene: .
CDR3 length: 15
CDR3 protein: CASSLLRSRHHEAFF
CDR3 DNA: TGCGCCAGCAGCTTGCTCCGCTCCAGGCATCACGAAGCTTTCTTT

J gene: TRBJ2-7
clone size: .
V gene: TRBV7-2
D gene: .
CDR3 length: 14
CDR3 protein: CASSLGGLTYEQYF
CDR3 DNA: TGTGCCAGCAGCTTGGGGGGGCTGACCTACGAGCAGTACTTC

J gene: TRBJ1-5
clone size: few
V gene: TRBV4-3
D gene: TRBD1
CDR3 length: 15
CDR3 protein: CASSRTGGAGQPQHF
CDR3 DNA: TGCGCCAGCAGTAGAACAGGGGGCGCGGGCCAGCCCCAGCATTTT

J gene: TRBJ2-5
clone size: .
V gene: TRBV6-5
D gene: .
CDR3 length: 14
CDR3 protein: CASSYSRNQETQYF
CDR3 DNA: TGTGCCAGCAGTTACTCGCGCAACCAAGAGACCCAGTACTTC

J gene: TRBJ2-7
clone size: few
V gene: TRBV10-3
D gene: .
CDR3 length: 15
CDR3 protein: CAISGSEGFSYEQYF
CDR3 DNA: TGTGCCATCAGTGGGTCAGAGGGCTTCTCCTACGAGCAGTACTTC

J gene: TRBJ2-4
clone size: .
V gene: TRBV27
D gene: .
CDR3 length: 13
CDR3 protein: CAGSFRRANIQYF
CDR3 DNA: TGTGCCGGCAGTTTTCGCAGGGCGAACATTCAGTACTTC

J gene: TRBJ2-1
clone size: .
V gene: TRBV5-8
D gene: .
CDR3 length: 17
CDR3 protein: CASSYDPLRVFDNEQFF
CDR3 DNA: TGTGCCAGCAGCTACGACCCCCTGAGGGTATTTGACAATGAGCAGTTCTTC

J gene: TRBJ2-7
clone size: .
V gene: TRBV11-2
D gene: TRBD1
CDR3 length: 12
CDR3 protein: CASSLQGAEQYF
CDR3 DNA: TGTGCCAGCAGCCTACAGGGGGCCGAGCAGTACTTC

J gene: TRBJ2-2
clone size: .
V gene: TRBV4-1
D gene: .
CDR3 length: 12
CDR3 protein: CASSRGSGELFF
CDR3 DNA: TGCGCCAGCAGCAGGGGATCCGGGGAGCTGTTTTTT

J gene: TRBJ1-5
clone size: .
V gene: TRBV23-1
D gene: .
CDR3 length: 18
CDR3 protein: CASSSGIHGRYSNQPQHF
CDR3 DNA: TGCGCCAGCAGTTCCGGGATACATGGGCGATATAGCAATCAGCCCCAGCATTTT

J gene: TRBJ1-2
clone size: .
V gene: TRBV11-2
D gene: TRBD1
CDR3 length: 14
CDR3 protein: CASSLQGTNYGYTF
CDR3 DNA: TGTGCCAGCAGCCTACAGGGGACTAACTATGGCTACACCTTC

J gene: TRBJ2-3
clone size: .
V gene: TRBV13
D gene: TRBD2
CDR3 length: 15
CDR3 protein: CASSLSGTSGDTQYF
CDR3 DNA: TGTGCCAGCAGCTTATCGGGGACTAGCGGTGATACGCAGTATTTT

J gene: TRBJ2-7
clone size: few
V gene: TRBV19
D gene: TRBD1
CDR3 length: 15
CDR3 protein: CASSMGQGAANEQYF
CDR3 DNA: TGTGCCAGTAGTATGGGACAGGGGGCGGCAAACGAGCAGTACTTC